This is a list of T cell receptor beta chains from one sample in a study of OX40 agonist ivuxolimab in advanced cancers. Assay: immunoSEQ multiplex PCR; the TCRdb copy retains only in-frame clones and omits some. In the table there are 90,000 to 150,000 clones, roughly nine tenths of which are singletons. Sequencing was performed on CD4+ or CD8+ T cells sorted from blood, taken in a trial of the OX40 agonist ivuxolimab. These receptors came from an adult with an advanced solid tumor such as melanoma, head and neck, liver or kidney cancer. Each CDR3 is given with its conserved first and last residue. A D gene is named only where the DNA matches it firmly.

TRBV28	NA	TRBJ1-6	CASTTGQLYNSPLHF	TGTGCCAGCACCACCGGACAGCTGTATAATTCACCCCTCCACTTT
TRBV19	NA	TRBJ2-2	CASRQQGFQYTGELFF	TGTGCCAGCCGCCAACAGGGTTTTCAATACACCGGGGAGCTGTTTTTT
TRBV7-3	TRBD2	TRBJ2-3	CASSLMREGRDTQYF	TGTGCCAGCAGCTTAATGAGGGAGGGAAGAGATACGCAGTATTTT
TRBV6-6	NA	TRBJ1-2	CASTADYGYTF	TGTGCCAGCACTGCAGACTATGGCTACACCTTC
TRBV5-1	NA	TRBJ2-3	CASSLYGGPSTDTQYF	TGCGCCAGCAGCTTGTACGGCGGTCCTAGCACAGATACGCAGTATTTT
TRBV2	NA	TRBJ2-7	CASSEFGPYEQYF	TGTGCCAGCAGTGAATTCGGGCCCTACGAGCAGTACTTC
TRBV7-2	NA	TRBJ2-2	CASSFVGGANTGELFF	TGTGCCAGCAGCTTCGTAGGGGGGGCGAACACCGGGGAGCTGTTTTTT
TRBV28	NA	TRBJ1-2	CASSTGTYGYTF	TGTGCCAGCAGCACCGGGACTTATGGCTACACCTTC
TRBV7-6	NA	TRBJ2-6	CASSSQTASSGANVLTF	TGTGCCAGCAGCTCACAGACAGCAAGCTCTGGGGCCAACGTCCTGACTTTC
TRBV6-1	NA	TRBJ2-1	CASPRGVGNEQFF	TGTGCCAGTCCCCGGGGAGTAGGCAATGAGCAGTTCTTC
TRBV7-8	TRBD2	TRBJ2-3	CASSLAVFQTSGGADTQYF	TGTGCCAGCAGCTTAGCCGTTTTTCAGACTAGCGGGGGGGCAGATACGCAGTATTTT
TRBV9	NA	TRBJ2-1	CASSAAPGTYNEQFF	TGTGCCAGCAGCGCGGCGCCGGGAACCTACAATGAGCAGTTCTTC
TRBV5-1	TRBD1	TRBJ2-1	CASSSHRGAYNEQFF	TGCGCCAGCAGCTCTCACAGGGGCGCCTACAATGAGCAGTTCTTC
TRBV28	NA	TRBJ2-7	CASSLMRVGYEQYF	TGTGCCAGCAGTCTAATGAGGGTTGGGTACGAGCAGTACTTC
TRBV19	NA	TRBJ2-5	CASSMGVVETQYF	TGTGCCAGTAGTATGGGGGTGGTTGAGACCCAGTACTTC
TRBV6-4	TRBD2	TRBJ2-2	CATRAGVLAGELFF	TGTGCCACCCGAGCGGGGGTTTTGGCCGGGGAGCTGTTTTTT
TRBV9	NA	TRBJ1-4	CASSVGDGLREKLFF	TGTGCCAGCAGCGTTGGGGACGGACTTAGGGAAAAACTGTTTTTT
TRBV6-6	NA	TRBJ2-7	CASRRGLSSYEQYF	TGTGCCAGCAGGCGCGGACTCAGCTCCTACGAGCAGTACTTC